The 6 T cell receptor beta chains presented below share a single source sample, sequenced in a study of cytomegalovirus exposure and HLA in healthy donors. A multiplex PCR was run with 60 Vbeta primers and 13 Jbeta primers. Sequencing was performed with immunoSEQ multiplex PCR; in TCRdb, only in-frame clones are kept and a portion is missing. The data hold around 120,000 clones, with about 70% observed a single time. Sequences were obtained from PBMCs. The receptors here all came from a woman aged 60-70 years in good health and CMV-seropositive.

The chain joins TRBV10-3 to TRBJ2-6, with 7 bases matching TRBD1. Trimming removed 8 bases from V and 1 base from J; junction bases left unmatched: 8. The CDR3 consists of 16 residues. Germline CDR1 is ENHRY and CDR2 is SYGVKD. CDR3 in amino acids: CAIPDRALSGANVLTF. CDR3 nucleotides: TGTGCCATCCCCGACAGGGCCCTGTCTGGGGCCAACGTCCTGACTTTC.

The chain recombines TRBV4-1 with TRBJ2-7; 7 bases match TRBD1. The V segment lost 1 base and the J segment 2 bases; nucleotides outside the gene matches: 2. Germline CDR1 MGHRA, CDR2 YSYEKL. CDR3 size: 14 residues. The CDR3 sequence: CASSQGQGTYEQYF. The CDR3 DNA is TGCGCCAGCAGCCAAGGACAGGGAACCTACGAGCAGTACTTC.

The rearrangement joins TRBV13 to TRBJ2-6; 7 nucleotides match TRBD1. CDR3 length: 18 residues. V trimming: 4 bases; J trimming: 4 bases; junction bases outside the gene matches: 13. CDR1 and CDR2 from the germline V gene are PRHDT and FYEKMQ (reference sequence). CDR3 protein: CASSWRGKGAYGANVLTF. In DNA, the CDR3 is TGTGCCAGCAGCTGGCGAGGAAAGGGGGCTTACGGGGCCAACGTCCTGACTTTC.

The chain is built from TRBV10-2 and TRBJ2-1; 10 bases agree with TRBD2. V shed 6 bases and J 6 bases; nucleotides not matched to a gene: 8. Germline loops: CDR1 WSHSY, CDR2 SAAADI. The CDR3 covers 15 residues. As DNA, the CDR3 is TGCGCCAGCAGGGAAAGCGGGGGGGTTGGCAATGAGCAGTTCTTC. It specifies CASRESGGVGNEQFF.

V and J are TRBV9 and TRBJ2-1, with TRBD2 matching 7 bases. Per germline, CDR1 SGDLS and CDR2 YYNGEE. The CDR3 has 15 residues. V dropped 4 bases and J dropped 0; count of bases not matched to a gene: 4. The CDR3 nucleotides read TGTGCCAGCAGCTGGGGGGGGAACTCCTACAATGAGCAGTTCTTC. Protein: CASSWGGNSYNEQFF.

V usage is TRBV7-8 and J usage is TRBJ1-2; D is uncertain. The length of the CDR3 is 14 residues. The germline V gene encodes CDR1 SGHVS and CDR2 FQNEAQ. V gave up 3 bases and J gave up 0 bases, with 8 bases separating them. For the CDR3, the DNA is TGTGCCAGCAGCTTCGGAGGTGCTAACTATGGCTACACCTTC. It encodes CASSFGGANYGYTF.